The 25 T cell receptor beta chains in this list originate from one sample, sequenced in a study of T cell responses to AZD1222 COVID-19 vaccine. This table comes from immunoSEQ multiplex PCR, and its TCRdb copy is limited to in-frame clones, with some not included. The sample consists of more than 100,000 clones, roughly 91% of them appearing once. The source was peripheral blood, collected on day 0 of AZD1222 vaccination. These TCRs come from an adult in good health.

V gene TRBV6-1 combines with J gene TRBJ1-1, with a tentative D call TRBD1 (5 bases). Germline V gene sequence: CDR1 MNHNS, CDR2 SASEGT. The CDR3 totals 14 residues. Trimming removed 3 bases from V and 3 bases from J, with 11 bases in between. CDR3 protein: CASSDRMGDTEAFF. The DNA of the CDR3 is TGTGCCAGCAGTGACCGGATGGGGGACACTGAAGCTTTCTTT.

This clone was picked up a small number of times. This sequence joins TRBV29-1 and TRBJ1-1, with D unclear. The CDR3 totals 12 residues. Trimming removed 5 bases from V and 6 bases from J, with 13 bases in between. Per germline, CDR1 SQVTM and CDR2 ANQGSEA. In DNA, the CDR3 is TGCAGCGTTATGGAGGGTGTAGCTGAAGCTTTCTTT. Residues: CSVMEGVAEAFF.

This clone was counted a single time. The chain carries TRBV7-2 and TRBJ1-6, with 9 bases lining up with TRBD1. The CDR3 loop spans 15 amino acids. Germline CDR1 is SGHTA and CDR2 is FQGNSA. V shed 2 bases and J 10 bases; nucleotides not matched to a gene: 6. The CDR3 sequence: CASSLIQGARSPLHF. The CDR3 coding sequence is TGTGCCAGCAGCTTAATACAGGGGGCGAGATCACCCCTCCACTTT.

The V and J genes are TRBV19 and TRBJ1-2; a possible D gene is TRBD1 (5 bases). Germline lookup yields CDR1 LNHDA and CDR2 SQIVND (reference sequence). This CDR3 region has 14 residues. Trimming removed 9 bases at V and 5 bases at J, with 19 bases between. Here the CDR3 reads CARRKGTVGYGYTF. CDR3 nucleotides: TGTGCCAGAAGGAAAGGGACCGTTGGGTATGGCTACACCTTC.

This chain uses TRBV7-9 with TRBJ2-6, with D possibly matching TRBD1 (6 bases). The CDR3 consists of 15 residues. V lost 6 bases to trimming and J lost 4 bases, with 13 bases between them. In germline, CDR1 is SEHNR, CDR2 FQNEAQ (reference sequence). CDR3 residues: CASSPQGSGANVLTF. The CDR3 nucleotides are TGTGCCAGCAGTCCACAGGGATCAGGGGCCAACGTCCTGACTTTC.

The rearrangement uses TRBV12-3 or TRBV12-4 and TRBJ2-7; TRBD2 agrees at 9 bases. V lost 6 bases to trimming and J lost 3 bases; unmatched junction nucleotides: 3. The CDR3 runs 13 residues. The CDR3 loop reads CASRLAGRYEQYF. Here the CDR3 DNA reads TGTGCCAGCAGACTAGCGGGCCGCTACGAGCAGTACTTC.

This chain links TRBV5-6 with TRBJ1-1, with D maybe TRBD1 (5 bases). The CDR3 is made up of 16 amino acids. Trimming left V 0 bases short and J 6 bases short, with 18 bases between. Germline V lookup: CDR1 SGHDT, CDR2 YYEEEE. The CDR3 reads CASSLAAGWVLAEAFF. As DNA, the CDR3 is TGTGCCAGCAGCTTGGCGGCAGGGTGGGTATTAGCTGAAGCTTTCTTT.

The chain links TRBV5-8 to TRBJ1-6; no firm D call. Germline lookup yields CDR1 SGHTS and CDR2 YDEGEE. The germline V and J ends were trimmed by 5 bases and 4 bases, with 10 bases remaining between them. The CDR3 has 14 amino acids. CDR3 bases: TGTGCCAGCAGTTCGAAGGGATATAATTCACCCCTCCACTTT. Protein sequence: CASSSKGYNSPLHF. The complete variable domain, with remaining parts taken from reference TRBV5-8 and TRBJ1-6, reads EAGVTQSPTHLIKTRGQQATLRCSPISGHTSVYWYQQALGLGLQFLLWYDEGEERNRGNFPPRFSGRQFPNYSSELNVNALELEDSALYLCASSSKGYNSPLHFGNGTRLTVT.

This clone occurred once. The chain links TRBV19 to TRBJ1-5; D gene unclear. The V and J ends lost 9 bases and 1 base respectively, with 16 bases between them. CDR3 size: 15 residues. In germline, CDR1 is LNHDA, CDR2 SQIVND (reference sequence). The CDR3 DNA sequence: TGTGCCAGCGACGAAACGGGTGGGAGCAATCAGCCCCAGCATTTT. Its protein product is CASDETGGSNQPQHF.

The genes are TRBV7-2 and TRBJ2-5; TRBD2 matches 7 bases. The V gene's germline CDR1 is SGHTA and CDR2 FQGNSA. J lost 1 base, V lost 1 base, and 6 bases had no gene match. The CDR3 is 16 amino acids. CDR3 protein: CASSLVASGLQETQYF. CDR3 nucleotide sequence: TGTGCCAGCAGCTTAGTGGCTAGCGGCCTCCAAGAGACCCAGTACTTC. Combining the CDR3 with reference TRBV7-2 and TRBJ2-5 gives the whole variable domain GAGVSQSPSNKVTEKGKDVELRCDPISGHTALYWYRQSLGQGLEFLIYFQGNSAPDKSGLPSDRFSAERTGGSVSTLTIQRTQQEDSAVYLCASSLVASGLQETQYFGPGTRLLVL.

This chain connects TRBV5-6 to TRBJ2-7; 10 bases are a match to TRBD2. CDR1 is SGHDT and CDR2 is YYEEEE in the germline V gene. The V gene end was trimmed by 0 bases and the J gene end by 2 bases; junction bases not matched to a gene: 2. The CDR3 length is 15 residues. CDR3 nucleotides: TGTGCCAGCAGCTTGGGACTAGCGGGTCCCTACGAGCAGTACTTC. It translates to CASSLGLAGPYEQYF.

The chain links TRBV7-9 to TRBJ2-7; D may be TRBD1 (6 bases). The V and J ends lost 1 base and 0 bases respectively, with 16 bases between them. Germline V CDR1 and CDR2: SEHNR, FQNEAQ (reference sequence). The CDR3 is 17 amino acids. CDR3 DNA sequence: TGTGCCAGCAGCTTAGGGTTACGACAGGCTCACTCCTACGAGCAGTACTTC. It encodes CASSLGLRQAHSYEQYF.

The chain employs TRBV18 and TRBJ1-4; maybe TRBD1 (5 bases). The CDR3 runs 14 residues. Trimming stripped 1 base from V and 2 bases from J, with 5 bases between. Germline V gives CDR1 KGHSH, CDR2 LQKENI. This CDR3 reads CASSPRQTNEKLFF. The CDR3 DNA follows: TGTGCCAGCTCACCACGACAGACTAATGAAAAACTGTTTTTT.

The V call is TRBV5-4, the J call TRBJ1-6; 8 nucleotides align to TRBD1. Germline V lookup: CDR1 SGHNT, CDR2 YYREEE (reference sequence). V gave up 0 bases and J gave up 7 bases; unmatched junction bases: 6. The CDR3 has 16 amino acids. CDR3: CASSLGGQGLNSPLHF. DNA of the CDR3: TGTGCCAGCAGCTTGGGTGGACAGGGACTAAATTCACCCCTCCACTTT.

This CDR3 is CASSMGLNQPQHF. Written as DNA, the CDR3 is TGTGCCAGTAGTATGGGACTTAATCAGCCCCAGCATTTT. V usage is TRBV19 and J usage is TRBJ1-5; TRBD1 might be the D (5 bases). CDR3 length: 13 amino acids. V lost 3 bases, J lost 4 bases, and 7 bases lay in between. Germline V lookup: CDR1 LNHDA, CDR2 SQIVND (reference sequence).

This clone showed up just once. The chain combines TRBV6-5 with TRBJ1-2; unclear D gene. The germline V and J ends were trimmed by 7 bases and 0 bases, with 15 bases remaining between them. The CDR3 is made up of 15 amino acids. Per the germline V gene, CDR1 is MNHEY and CDR2 is SVGAGI. CDR3 residues: CASNPDNQANYGYTF. In DNA, the CDR3 is TGTGCCAGCAATCCAGATAACCAAGCTAACTATGGCTACACCTTC.

The chain employs TRBV10-1 and TRBJ2-5; D might be TRBD2 (7 bases). Germline loops: CDR1 WNHNN, CDR2 SYGVQD (reference sequence). V dropped 1 base and J dropped 4 bases, with 16 bases sitting between them. The CDR3 has 16 residues. CDR3 amino acids: CASSEWRGAGAETQYF. CDR3 coding DNA: TGCGCCAGCAGTGAGTGGCGGGGCGCGGGGGCAGAGACCCAGTACTTC.

The V gene is TRBV7-9, the J gene TRBJ2-3; D ambiguous. Trimming left V 5 bases short and J 2 bases short, with 14 bases between. The CDR3 has 15 residues. Looked up from germline, CDR1 is SEHNR and CDR2 is FQNEAQ (reference sequence). The DNA of the CDR3 is TGTGCCAGCAGCCCGCGCGACGAACACACAGATACGCAGTATTTT. It yields the protein CASSPRDEHTDTQYF.

This chain connects TRBV18 to TRBJ1-5; 8 nucleotides match TRBD1. Germline lookup yields CDR1 KGHSH and CDR2 LQKENI. The trim removed 4 bases at V and 6 bases at J, leaving 14 bases unmatched. The CDR3 covers 17 residues. The CDR3 DNA sequence: TGTGCCAGCTCACACGCCCGCCAGGGGGCGGCGCGTCAGCCCCAGCATTTT. This encodes CASSHARQGAARQPQHF.

The chain has TRBV3-1 (or the pseudogene TRBV3-2) and TRBJ1-2; no reliable D call. Between the trimmed V and J ends, which lost 0 bases and 8 bases, there was a span of 7 bases. This CDR3 contains 12 residues. Germline V gene lookup returns CDR1 LGHDT and CDR2 YNNKEL (reference sequence). CDR3 in DNA: TGTGCCAGCAGCCAAGACCGCTTAGGCTACACCTTC. The encoded protein is CASSQDRLGYTF.

CDR3 nucleotides: TGCGCCAGCAGCTTTCCCCGCACAGATACGCAGTATTTT. Amino acid sequence: CASSFPRTDTQYF. This chain uses TRBV5-1 with TRBJ2-3; D is unclear. This CDR3 contains 13 residues. Germline assignment: CDR1 SGHRS and CDR2 YFSETQ. With 2 bases removed from V and 1 base from J, the gap between germline ends came to 5 bases.

This chain joins TRBV9 and TRBJ1-2, with D tentatively TRBD1 (6 bases). The V end lost 5 bases, the J end lost 7 bases, and 18 bases lay between the germline ends. Germline V CDR1 and CDR2: SGDLS, YYNGEE. The CDR3 runs 14 residues. The CDR3 protein is CASSAQTGGTGYTF. CDR3 coding DNA: TGTGCCAGCAGTGCCCAGACGGGGGGCACTGGCTACACCTTC.

The V call is TRBV19, the J call TRBJ1-2; D gene ambiguous. V was cut by 4 bases and J by 8 bases, with 14 bases left in between. The length of the CDR3 is 13 residues. In germline, CDR1 is LNHDA, CDR2 SQIVND (reference sequence). CDR3 sequence (DNA): TGTGCCAGTAGTACCCGTCCCTGGGAGGGCTACACCTTC. Its translation: CASSTRPWEGYTF. The whole variable domain, remainder taken from reference TRBV19 and TRBJ1-2, is DGGITQSPKYLFRKEGQNVTLSCEQNLNHDAMYWYRQDPGQGLRLIYYSQIVNDFQKGDIAEGYSVSREKKESFPLTVTSAQKNPTAFYLCASSTRPWEGYTFGSGTRLTVV.

The genes are TRBV9 and TRBJ2-7, with D possibly TRBD2 on 6 matching bases. V shed 0 bases and J shed 7 bases, with 14 bases lying between them. The CDR3 covers 14 residues. Germline assignment: CDR1 SGDLS and CDR2 YYNGEE. The CDR3 coding sequence is TGTGCCAGCAGCGTAGCGGGGACGGCGGGGGAGCAGTACTTC. The encoded protein is CASSVAGTAGEQYF.

The CDR3 is CASTRGALGVRMNTEAFF. CDR3 DNA sequence: TGTGCCAGTACCCGGGGGGCATTGGGGGTACGCATGAACACTGAAGCTTTCTTT. The chain carries TRBV19 and TRBJ1-1, with a weak D call TRBD1 (6 bases). There are 18 residues in the CDR3. Trimming left V 7 bases short and J 0 bases short, with 24 bases between. Looked up from germline, CDR1 is LNHDA and CDR2 is SQIVND (reference sequence).